The 12 T cell receptor beta chains given below trace back to one sample, sequenced in a study of blood T cell repertoires in COVID-19. Sequencing used immunoSEQ multiplex PCR; TCRdb keeps in-frame clones, though not all of them. The sample lists some 73,000 clones, around 77% occurring once. The sequencing input was peripheral blood. The source is a man between 70 and 80 years old with COVID-19, enrolled during active disease.

This chain links TRBV29-1 with TRBJ1-4; 10 nucleotides match TRBD1. Trimming took 4 bases from V and 8 from J; bases not matched to a gene: 7. This CDR3 region has 14 residues. CDR1 is SQVTM, CDR2 ANQGSEA, per germline. The CDR3 protein is CSVGLGTGVEKLFF. Written as DNA, the CDR3 is TGCAGCGTTGGATTAGGGACAGGGGTCGAAAAACTGTTTTTT. Supplemented by reference TRBV29-1 and TRBJ1-4, the full variable domain reads SAVISQKPSRDICQRGTSLTIQCQVDSQVTMMFWYRQQPGQSLTLIATANQGSEATYESGFVIDKFPISRPNLTFSTLTVSNMSPEDSSIYLCSVGLGTGVEKLFFGSGTQLSVL.

V usage is TRBV11-2 and J usage is TRBJ1-2; 10 nucleotides align to TRBD1. V trimming: 5 bases; J trimming: 10 bases; junction bases outside the gene matches: 7. Germline V lookup: CDR1 SGHAT, CDR2 FQNNGV. The CDR3 consists of 13 residues. The CDR3 DNA sequence: TGTGCCAGCAGCGTGACCGGGACAGGGGTCTACACCTTC. Translating it yields CASSVTGTGVYTF.

This clone turned up a few times. The gene calls are TRBV12-3 or TRBV12-4 and TRBJ1-1, with D perhaps matching TRBD1 (5 bases). V was cut by 6 bases and J by 2 bases, with 10 bases left in between. The CDR3 is 13 amino acids. In nucleotides, the CDR3 is TGTGCCAGCAGCTGGACACACAACACTGAAGCTTTCTTT. Translating it yields CASSWTHNTEAFF.

V usage is TRBV18 and J usage is TRBJ1-4; D is ambiguous. The germline V gene encodes CDR1 KGHSH and CDR2 LQKENI. The CDR3 consists of 14 residues. Trimming removed 3 bases at V and 12 bases at J, with 17 bases between. DNA of the CDR3: TGTGCCAGCTCACCTACGGCGGGGAGGGTACAACTGTTTTTT. It is translated as CASSPTAGRVQLFF.

V gene TRBV10-3 combines with J gene TRBJ1-1; 7 bases align to TRBD1. J gave up 0 bases and V 7 bases, and 14 bases lay outside the gene matches. The V gene's germline CDR1 is ENHRY and CDR2 SYGVKD. The CDR3 is 17 residues long. This CDR3 reads CAINDPATGAMNTEAFF. In DNA, the CDR3 is TGTGCCATCAATGACCCTGCAACAGGGGCAATGAACACTGAAGCTTTCTTT.

The genes are TRBV27 and TRBJ1-1; maybe TRBD1 (6 bases). This CDR3 has 13 residues. The V gene lost 8 bases and the J gene lost 3 bases, with 13 bases spanning the gap. Germline CDR1 reads MNHEY; CDR2 reads SMNVEV (reference sequence). As DNA, the CDR3 is TGTGCCAGCCAGAAGAAGGGGGACACTGAAGCTTTCTTT. It specifies CASQKKGDTEAFF.

In DNA, the CDR3 is TGTGCCAGCAGTCCCGGGACAGGGGGAACTGAAGCTTTCTTT. This translates into CASSPGTGGTEAFF. J is TRBJ1-1 and V is TRBV6-4, with 11 bases fitting TRBD1. The trim removed 5 bases at V and 5 bases at J, leaving 4 bases unmatched. The CDR3 length is 14 residues. Germline-derived CDR1 and CDR2 are MRHNA and SNTAGT.

This chain links TRBV5-6 with TRBJ2-3; D gene uncertain. This CDR3 is built from 11 residues. Trimming pared 7 bases from V and 6 bases from J, leaving 9 bases between. From germline, CDR1 is SGHDT and CDR2 YYEEEE. CDR3 residues: CASAYGDTQYF. The CDR3 region has the DNA TGTGCCAGCGCCTACGGGGATACGCAGTATTTT.

The chain has TRBV19 and TRBJ1-5; 8 nucleotides match TRBD1. Germline CDR1 reads LNHDA; CDR2 reads SQIVND (reference sequence). The V and J ends lost 7 bases and 7 bases, in that order; junction bases with no gene match: 12. There are 15 residues in the CDR3. The CDR3 spells CASTPFYRGNQPQHF. CDR3 sequence (DNA): TGTGCCAGTACTCCATTCTACAGGGGGAACCAGCCCCAGCATTTT. The full variable domain, with the rest looked up from reference TRBV19 and TRBJ1-5, is DGGITQSPKYLFRKEGQNVTLSCEQNLNHDAMYWYRQDPGQGLRLIYYSQIVNDFQKGDIAEGYSVSREKKESFPLTVTSAQKNPTAFYLCASTPFYRGNQPQHFGDGTRLSIL.

This chain connects TRBV9 to TRBJ1-1, with 7 bases aligning to TRBD1. V was clipped by 0 bases and J by 1 base; unmatched bases: 6. The CDR3 is made up of 16 amino acids. Germline-derived CDR1 and CDR2 are SGDLS and YYNGEE. The CDR3 reads CASSVETGRKNTEAFF. The CDR3 DNA follows: TGTGCCAGCAGCGTAGAGACAGGGAGAAAGAACACTGAAGCTTTCTTT.

The chain joins TRBV24-1 to TRBJ2-1; D might be TRBD2 (5 bases). Germline V gives CDR1 KGHDR, CDR2 SFDVKD. The CDR3 runs 16 residues. V lost 2 bases, J lost 3 bases, and 13 bases lay in between. The CDR3 DNA sequence: TGTGCCACCAGTGATTCCACCGGACTCAACTACAATGAGCAGTTCTTC. It specifies CATSDSTGLNYNEQFF.

This sequence joins TRBV11-3 and TRBJ2-7; TRBD2 matches at 9 bases. CDR3 length: 15 amino acids. CDR1 SGHNT and CDR2 YENEEA come from the germline V gene. The J segment lost 5 bases and the V segment lost 1 base, leaving 6 bases of the junction unmatched. The CDR3 reads CASSLGAGTSNEQYF. The CDR3 bases are TGTGCCAGCAGCTTAGGGGCCGGGACTAGCAACGAGCAGTACTTC.